This T cell receptor beta chain stems from a study of OX40 agonist ivuxolimab in advanced cancers. TCRdb keeps only in-frame clones here, not all; method: immunoSEQ multiplex PCR. The sample lists tens of thousands of clones, around four fifths occurring once. This clone was seen a handful of times. The V and J ends lost 4 bases and 0 bases, in that order; junction bases with no gene match: 10. CDR3 size: 18 residues. Germline V gene lookup returns CDR1 SGHRS and CDR2 YFSETQ. Source: CD4+ or CD8+ T cells sorted from blood, taken in a trial of the OX40 agonist ivuxolimab. J is TRBJ2-5 and V is TRBV5-1, with 12 bases that match TRBD2. The receptor was isolated from an adult with an advanced solid tumor such as melanoma, head and neck, liver or kidney cancer. CDR3 in DNA: TGCGCCAGCAGCAGAAGGCTAGCGGGAGGGCACGACCAAGAGACCCAGTACTTC. It encodes CASSRRLAGGHDQETQYF.